Following are 3 T cell receptor beta chains from one sample sequenced in a study of siplizumab effects on memory and regulatory T cells. Assay: immunoSEQ multiplex PCR; the TCRdb copy retains only in-frame clones and omits some. The repertoire consists of about 110,000 clones, with approximately 92% occurring once and the leading ten covering 1% to 1.5%. The sequencing sample was made of CD4+ T cells sorted from blood. Receptors were obtained from a human donor in good health.

The chain couples TRBV2 to TRBJ2-1; 8 bases agree with TRBD2. The V gene's germline CDR1 is SNHLY and CDR2 FYNNEI. The trim removed 0 bases at V and 4 bases at J, leaving 2 bases unmatched. The CDR3 length is 15 residues. The CDR3 DNA sequence: TGTGCCAGCAGTGAAGCTAGCGGGGCGTACAATGAGCAGTTCTTC. This codes for CASSEASGAYNEQFF.

This chain connects TRBV19 to TRBJ2-1, with a tentative D call TRBD1 (7 bases). The CDR3 loop spans 16 amino acids. V was clipped by 1 base and J by 4 bases, with 14 bases between them. Germline V gene sequence: CDR1 LNHDA, CDR2 SQIVND (reference sequence). The CDR3 DNA sequence: TGTGCCAGTAGTATAGTCAGGGGGGCCTCTTACAATGAGCAGTTCTTC. Translation gives CASSIVRGASYNEQFF.

This chain joins TRBV7-9 and TRBJ2-1; maybe TRBD1 (5 bases). This CDR3 is 14 amino acids long. With 5 bases removed from V and 6 bases from J, the gap between germline ends came to 14 bases. Germline CDR1 and CDR2: SEHNR and FQNEAQ (reference sequence). The CDR3 region is CASSTRVIPNEQFF. DNA for the CDR3: TGTGCCAGCAGCACCAGGGTAATACCCAATGAGCAGTTCTTC.